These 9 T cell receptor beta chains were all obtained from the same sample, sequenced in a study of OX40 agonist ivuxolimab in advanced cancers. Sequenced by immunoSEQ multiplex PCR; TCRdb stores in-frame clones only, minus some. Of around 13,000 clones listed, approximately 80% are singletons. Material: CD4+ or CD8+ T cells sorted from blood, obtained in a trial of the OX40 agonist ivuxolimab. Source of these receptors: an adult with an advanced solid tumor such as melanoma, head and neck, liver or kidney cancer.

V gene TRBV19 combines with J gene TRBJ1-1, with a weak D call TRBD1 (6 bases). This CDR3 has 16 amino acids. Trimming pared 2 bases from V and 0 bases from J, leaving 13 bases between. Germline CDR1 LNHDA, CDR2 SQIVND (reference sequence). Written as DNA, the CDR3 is TGTGCCAGTAGTATAATGGGAGGGGGGATGAACACTGAAGCTTTCTTT. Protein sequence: CASSIMGGGMNTEAFF.

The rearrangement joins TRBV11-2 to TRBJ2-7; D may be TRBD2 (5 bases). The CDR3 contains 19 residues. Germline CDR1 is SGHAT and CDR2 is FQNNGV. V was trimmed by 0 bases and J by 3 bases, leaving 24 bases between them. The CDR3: CASSLDHWGASEPFYEQYF. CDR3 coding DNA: TGTGCCAGCAGCTTAGATCATTGGGGAGCTTCGGAACCCTTCTACGAGCAGTACTTC.

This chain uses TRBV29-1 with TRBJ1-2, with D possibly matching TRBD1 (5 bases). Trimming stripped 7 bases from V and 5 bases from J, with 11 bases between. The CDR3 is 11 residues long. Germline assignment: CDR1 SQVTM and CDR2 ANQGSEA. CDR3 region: CSAGALYGYTF. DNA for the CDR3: TGCAGCGCCGGGGCCTTATATGGCTACACCTTC. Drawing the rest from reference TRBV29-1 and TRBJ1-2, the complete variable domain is SAVISQKPSRDICQRGTSLTIQCQVDSQVTMMFWYRQQPGQSLTLIATANQGSEATYESGFVIDKFPISRPNLTFSTLTVSNMSPEDSSIYLCSAGALYGYTFGSGTRLTVV.

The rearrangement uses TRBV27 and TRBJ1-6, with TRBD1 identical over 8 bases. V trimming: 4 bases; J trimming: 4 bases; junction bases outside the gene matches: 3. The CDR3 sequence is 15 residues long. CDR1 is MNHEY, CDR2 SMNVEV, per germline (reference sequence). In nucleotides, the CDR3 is TGTGCCAGCAGTTCCACAGGGGGGTATAATTCACCCCTCCACTTT. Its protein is CASSSTGGYNSPLHF.

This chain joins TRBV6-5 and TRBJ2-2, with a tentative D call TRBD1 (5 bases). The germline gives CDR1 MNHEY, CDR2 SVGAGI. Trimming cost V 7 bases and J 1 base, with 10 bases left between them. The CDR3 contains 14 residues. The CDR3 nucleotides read TGTGCCAGCACCTATCAGGGGAACACCGGGGAGCTGTTTTTT. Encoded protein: CASTYQGNTGELFF.

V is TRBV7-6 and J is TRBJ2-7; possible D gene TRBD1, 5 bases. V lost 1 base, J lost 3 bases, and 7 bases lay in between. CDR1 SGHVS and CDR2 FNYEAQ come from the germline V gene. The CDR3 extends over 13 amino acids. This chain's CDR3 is CASSLVQDYEQYF. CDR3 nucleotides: TGTGCCAGCAGCTTAGTACAGGACTACGAGCAGTACTTC.

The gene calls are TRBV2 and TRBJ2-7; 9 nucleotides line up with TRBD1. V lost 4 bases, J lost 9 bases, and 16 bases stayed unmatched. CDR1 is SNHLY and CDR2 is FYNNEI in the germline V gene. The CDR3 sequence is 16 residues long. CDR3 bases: TGTGCCAGCAGTGCCCCCAGGGACAGGGTCTCTTGGGCGCAGTACTTC. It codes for CASSAPRDRVSWAQYF.

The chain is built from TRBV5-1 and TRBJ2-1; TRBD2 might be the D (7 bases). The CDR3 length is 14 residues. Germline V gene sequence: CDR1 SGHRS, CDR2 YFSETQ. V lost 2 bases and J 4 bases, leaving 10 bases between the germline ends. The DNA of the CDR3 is TGCGCCAGCAGCTTCGGGGGGCCTTACAATGAGCAGTTCTTC. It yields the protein CASSFGGPYNEQFF.

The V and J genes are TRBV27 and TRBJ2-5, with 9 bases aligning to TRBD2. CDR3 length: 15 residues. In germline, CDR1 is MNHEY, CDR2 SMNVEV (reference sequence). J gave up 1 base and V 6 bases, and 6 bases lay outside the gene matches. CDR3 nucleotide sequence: TGTGCCAGCAGACGACTAGCGGAACCCCAAGAGACCCAGTACTTC. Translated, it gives CASRRLAEPQETQYF.